What follows describes a single T cell receptor beta chain. The sample originates from a study of blood T cell repertoires in COVID-19. Study context: Samples came from the United States, Italy and Spain, spanning acute and convalescent COVID-19. PBMCs, B-cell-depleted T cells, or T cells were the source of the cDNA or gDNA that made up the material.

V lost 8 bases, J lost 2 bases, and 6 bases stayed unmatched. The CDR3 spans 14 residues. In germline, CDR1 is SNHLY, CDR2 FYNNEI. Original handling: For nucleated cells, counts were estimated from reference gene primer amplification. Produced via immunoSEQ multiplex PCR; TCRdb's table is partial and in-frame only. The V and J calls and clone size are taken from that table; D and trimming were inferred from the DNA. In the table there are under 250,000 clones, approximately 84% of which are singletons. The specimen sequenced was peripheral blood. The chain uses TRBV2 and TRBJ2-1; 7 nucleotides line up with TRBD2. The receptor's source is a man in his forties or fifties who had recovered from COVID-19. CDR3 amino acids: CASFIAGTYNEQFF. The DNA of the CDR3 is TGTGCCAGCTTTATAGCGGGCACCTACAATGAGCAGTTCTTC. Looking up the rest from reference TRBV2 and TRBJ2-1 gives the full variable domain: EPEVTQTPSHQVTQMGQEVILRCVPISNHLYFYWYRQILGQKVEFLVSFYNNEISEKSEIFDDQFSVERPDGSNFTLKIRSTKLEDSAMYFCASFIAGTYNEQFFGPGTRLTVL.